This TCR beta chain emerged from a study of shared clonotypes between healthy human individuals (dated by TCRdb to the early 2020s). Study-wide context: The cohort included a few men and two women between 18 and 49 years of age. For each donor, three plates each were used for CD4 naive and CD4 memory, two plates were used for CD8 naive, and one plate was used for CD8 memory. Blood TCR repertoires of a handful of healthy adults were deeply sequenced to estimate repertoire size and the extent of clonotype sharing between individuals. To increase sequencing depth and limit assay-specific biases, different laboratories used diverse techniques to prepare libraries and sequence TCR repertoires. Each donor's leukapheresis produced roughly between roughly 0.85 and 10 billion PBMCs. Results the study describes overall, beyond this receptor: Clonotypes shared by all four sorted-subset donors showed higher generation probabilities than non-shared clonotypes. The genetic and exposure-history diversity represented was limited by the small number of donors. Rarefaction of sorted-subset datasets indicated incomplete sequencing despite the large sequencing depth. Sharing across four donors was observed for approximately 5% of naive CD4, around 3.5% of naive CD8, 2% to 2.5% of memory CD4, and less than 0.45% of memory CD8 clonotypes. Sampling was restricted to blood, and TCR repertoires in tissues likely differ from the TCR repertoires found in blood. Estimated clonotype richness was generally larger for naive than for memory subsets. Pairwise subsampling led to the expectation that sequencing depth would affect the degree of clonotype sharing among donors.

Of note for this clone: Its binding antigen is unknown. The input lacks base qualities; no much larger clone sits a single base away.

The donors were healthy, HIV-negative adults who had no recently reported acute infections or vaccinations. All donors were Caucasian adults living in Nashville, Tennessee, USA. Magnetic negative selection was used to enrich CD4+ T cells, after which naive cells were positively selected on CD45RA and the negative fraction became the memory subset. Blood was obtained by leukapheresis, after which PBMCs were separated by Ficoll-Histopaque density gradient centrifugation and cryopreserved in liquid nitrogen vapor phase. Analytical flow cytometry was used to check the purity and quantity of every magnetically sorted T cell population. Genomic DNA was isolated from each sorted fraction and quantified by UV absorbance on a Nanodrop 2000c. TCR CDR3 regions were amplified from genomic DNA by multiplex PCR using the deep immunoSEQ assay. Extracted genomic DNA from each cell subset was spread evenly across all wells of several immunoSEQ 96-well plates, with each plate serving as a replicate. Each replicate PCR for sorted subsets received 200 ng genomic DNA, equal to some 32,000 T cell genomes. Purified libraries were quantified with a Qubit 3.0 fluorometer, sized on a Bioanalyzer 2100, and re-quantified with the KAPA Library Quantification kit. Each immunoSEQ 96-well plate was sequenced on its own single-read 150-cycle Illumina NextSeq 550 flow cell. The authors processed their data as follows. Because the immunoSEQ output included only junctional sequences and no quality scores, the filtering could not be the same as the filtering used for full-length reads. To assign V/J genes and CDR3, sequences were annotated using PyIR, a Python wrapper for IgBLAST v1.9, with IMGT germline references. Reads were filtered out if the reads had weak V/J assignments (E-value above 1e-6), no CDR3, stop codons, out-of-frame junctions, or ambiguous translated residues. V3J clonotypes were defined by identical inferred V gene, J gene, and CDR3 amino acid sequence. Percentage overlap between repertoires was calculated by dividing the number of shared unique clonotypes by the size of the smaller repertoire. Three approaches were used to assess repertoire richness: RTK rarefaction, the Chao1 estimator, and Recon v2.1 estimates of unobserved clonotypes. Generation probabilities for all TCRbeta clonotypes obtained by the gDNA method from several donors were computed using OLGA. TCRdb retrieved this table from immuneACCESS and kept in-frame rearrangements only. Not all clones are present; in checked studies, unresolved V genes account for under half, and no reason is known for the remainder. For V, J and clone size, that table is used; D and trimming come from the DNA. Recorded for this sample are approximately 1.5 million clones; 98% of them occurred a single time. The top ten hold 0.4% to 0.55% of the sample.

The germline V gene gives CDR1 as LGHNA and CDR2 as YSLEER. The CDR3 spans 16 residues, from the cysteine through the phenylalanine. Only the CDR3 part of the read is kept: 48 bases, read in frame from the first base. From V the trimming removes 2 bases and from J it removes 7 bases, while the gene matches leave 13 bases of the junction unaccounted for. The rearrangement joined TRBV4-3 to TRBJ1-1; 7 central nucleotides agree with TRBD1. The sequence came from a young man in good health. The sample comprised naive CD4+ T cells sorted from blood. The cell subset or site label on this specimen signifies: CD45RA+ positively selected. The base sequence is TGCGCCAGCAGCCAAACATCGCAGGACAGGTCCATTGAAGCTTTCTTT. It codes for CASSQTSQDRSIEAFF.